This T cell receptor beta chain originates from a study of healthy donors' naive CD4 and CD8 T cells. Sorting defined naive CD4+ as CD4+CD8-CD45RO-CD45RA+ and naive CD8+ as CD8+CD4-CD45RA+CD27bright. For this clonotype: Its antigen is unknown.

Study conclusions and caveats: Negatively charged CDR3s marked CD8+ lineage; positively charged CDR3s marked CD4+ lineage.

Each TCR library used roughly 0.45 ug of total RNA and a linear amplification protocol. Each CDR3 protein is one row after TCRdb ran MiXCR on the reads. The sample lists 180,000 or so distinct CDR3 sequences; around three quarters were seen once. Per the germline V gene, CDR1 is DFQATT and CDR2 is SNEGSKA (reference sequence). The CDR3 length is 18 residues. J gave up 7 bases and V 0 bases, and 14 bases lay outside the gene matches. The chain uses TRBV20-1 and TRBJ2-1; TRBD2 matches 11 bases. The specimen was naive CD4+ and CD8+ T cells sorted from blood, pooled from several donors. The source is a pool of human donors in good health; the sample pools cells from several healthy donors. CDR3 protein: CSARDPRVAGGPRNEQFF. CDR3 coding DNA: TGCAGTGCTAGAGATCCCCGGGTAGCGGGAGGGCCGAGGAATGAGCAGTTCTTC.